Listed below are T cell receptor beta chains from one sample, sequenced in a study of T-cell reconstitution after alpha-beta-depleted transplantation in children. TCRdb analysed the PCR reads with MiXCR anew, one entry per CDR3 protein. The top ten clones hold approximately 30% of a sample with 350,000 to 500,000 distinct CDR3 sequences, about 40% of them seen once. Source: PBMCs, taken before TCRalphabeta/CD19-depleted stem cell transplant. The receptors were gathered from a girl aged 2-10 years with aplastic anemia, due to receive a stem cell transplant. CDR3s include the opening cysteine and the closing phenylalanine or tryptophan. The D gene is left open where the match is weak. Clone size, where shown, is once, few, many, or a class for clones that have expanded.

V	J	D	length	size	CDR3	DNA
TRBV5-1	TRBJ1-1	.	12	.	CASSLVGDEAFF	TGCGCCAGCAGCTTGGTCGGGGATGAAGCTTTCTTT
TRBV28	TRBJ1-3	TRBD1	14	few	CASSSGGVGNTIYF	TGTGCCAGCAGTTCAGGGGGCGTTGGAAACACCATATATTTT
TRBV20-1	TRBJ2-7	.	12	.	CSASGRLYEQYF	TGCAGTGCTAGTGGCAGACTCTACGAGCAGTACTTC
TRBV5-1	TRBJ2-7	TRBD1	15	many	CASSLGTGESYEQYF	TGCGCCAGCAGCTTGGGGACAGGGGAGTCCTACGAGCAGTACTTC
TRBV6-1	TRBJ1-2	.	15	few	CASSEAGSFFYGYTF	TGTGCCAGCAGTGAAGCGGGGAGTTTCTTCTATGGCTACACCTTC
TRBV14	TRBJ2-7	.	15	.	CASSRLGPGHYEQYF	TGTGCCAGCAGCCGCCTGGGACCAGGGCACTACGAGCAGTACTTC
TRBV14	TRBJ1-5	.	13	few	CASSQDWGQPQHF	TGTGCCAGCAGCCAAGATTGGGGACAGCCCCAGCATTTT
TRBV10-3	TRBJ1-1	.	13	.	CAISESIGLGAFF	TGTGCCATCAGTGAGTCGATCGGCCTTGGGGCTTTCTTT
TRBV20-1	TRBJ1-6	TRBD1	14	.	CSAATDRRNSPLHF	TGCAGTGCTGCAACGGACAGGAGAAATTCACCCCTCCACTTT
TRBV4-2	TRBJ2-3	TRBD2	18	.	CASSQTSGGASLTDTQYF	TGTGCCAGCAGCCAGACCAGCGGGGGGGCCTCTCTGACAGATACGCAGTATTTT
TRBV28	TRBJ2-7	.	13	once	CASSLVGVIEQYF	TGTGCCAGCAGTTTAGTAGGGGTGATTGAGCAGTACTTC
TRBV4-1	TRBJ1-1	.	17	.	CASSQVGTGIMNTEAFF	TGCGCCAGCAGCCAAGTAGGGACGGGTATTATGAACACTGAAGCTTTCTTT
TRBV5-1	TRBJ1-3	TRBD1	18	many	CASSPQGGGFFSGNTIYF	TGCGCCAGCAGCCCCCAGGGGGGAGGCTTCTTCTCTGGAAACACCATATATTTT
TRBV5-1	TRBJ1-1	.	15	many	CASSLDEGGYTEAFF	TGCGCCAGCAGCTTGGATGAGGGCGGCTACACTGAAGCTTTCTTT
TRBV6-5	TRBJ2-7	.	14	once	CASSSRDNFKEQYF	TGTGCCAGCAGTTCCCGGGACAACTTTAAGGAGCAGTACTTC
TRBV20-1	TRBJ1-1	.	8	.	CRPGEAFF	TGCAGGCCGGGGGAAGCTTTCTTT